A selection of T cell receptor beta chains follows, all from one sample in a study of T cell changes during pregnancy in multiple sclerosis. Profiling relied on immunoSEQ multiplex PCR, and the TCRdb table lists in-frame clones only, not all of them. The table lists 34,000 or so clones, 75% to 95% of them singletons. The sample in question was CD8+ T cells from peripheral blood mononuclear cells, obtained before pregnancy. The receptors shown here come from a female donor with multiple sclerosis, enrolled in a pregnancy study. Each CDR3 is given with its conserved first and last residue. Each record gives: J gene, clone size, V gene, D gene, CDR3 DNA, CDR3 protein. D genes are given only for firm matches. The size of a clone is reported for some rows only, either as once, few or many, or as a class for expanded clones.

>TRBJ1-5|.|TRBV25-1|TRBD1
TGTGCCAGCAGTCACAGGGGACCCAATCAGCCCCAGCATTTT
CASSHRGPNQPQHF
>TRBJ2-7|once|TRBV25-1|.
TGTGCCAGCAGTGAGGGTCACAGCTCCTACGAGCAGTACTTC
CASSEGHSSYEQYF
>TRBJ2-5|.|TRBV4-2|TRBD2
TGTGCCAGCAGCCACTTTGGTGCTAGCGGGGGACAAGAGACCCAGTACTTC
CASSHFGASGGQETQYF
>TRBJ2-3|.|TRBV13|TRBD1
TGTGCCAGCAGCTCACCCGACAGGGCGGATACGCAGTATTTT
CASSSPDRADTQYF
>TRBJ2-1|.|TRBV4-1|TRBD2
TGCGCCAGCAGCTCCGGGACTAGCGGGTACTACAATGAGCAGTTCTTC
CASSSGTSGYYNEQFF
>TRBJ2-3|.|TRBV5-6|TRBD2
TGTGCCAGCAGCTGGGAACTAGCGGGAGGGCCCATTGGCACAGATACGCAGTATTTT
CASSWELAGGPIGTDTQYF
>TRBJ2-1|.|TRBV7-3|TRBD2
TGTGCCAGCAGCTTAAAAATAGCGGGGGACCACAATGAGCAGTTCTTC
CASSLKIAGDHNEQFF
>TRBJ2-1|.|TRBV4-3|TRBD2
TGCGCCAGCAGCCCTAGCGGGGGGGCGTATGAGCAGTTCTTC
CASSPSGGAYEQFF
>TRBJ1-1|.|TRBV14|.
TGTGCCAGCAGCCAAGGAGAACGTACGGAAGCTTTCTTT
CASSQGERTEAFF
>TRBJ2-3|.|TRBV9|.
TGTGCCAGCAGCGCCCCAGTGAGGGTCACAGATACGCAGTATTTT
CASSAPVRVTDTQYF
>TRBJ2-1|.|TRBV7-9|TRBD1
TGTGCCAGCAGCTTCGACAGGGTGGGGCAGTTCTTC
CASSFDRVGQFF
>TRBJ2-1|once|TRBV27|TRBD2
TGTGCCAGCAGTTTAGGGACTAGCGGGGTAGGGGAGCAGTTCTTC
CASSLGTSGVGEQFF
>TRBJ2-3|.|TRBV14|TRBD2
TGTGCCAGCAGCCAACTCTTTAGCGGGCCAGGCACAGATACGCAGTATTTT
CASSQLFSGPGTDTQYF
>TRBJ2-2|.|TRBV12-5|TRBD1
TGTGCTAGTGATACTCGGACAGGGTGGACCGGGGAGCTGTTTTTT
CASDTRTGWTGELFF
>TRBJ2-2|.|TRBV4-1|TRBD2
TGCGCCAGCAGCCGGATAACACTAGCGGTTTCGAACACCGGGGAGCTGTTTTTT
CASSRITLAVSNTGELFF
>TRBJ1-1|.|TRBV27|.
TGTGCCAGCAGTTTAGTCCGGGAGAGGACTGAAGCTTTCTTT
CASSLVRERTEAFF
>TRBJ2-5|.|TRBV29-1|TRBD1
TGCAGCGTTGAACGCTCGACAGGGACAAGGGAGACCCAGTACTTC
CSVERSTGTRETQYF
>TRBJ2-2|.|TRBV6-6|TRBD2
TGTGCCAGCAGTTACTCCTGGACTAGCGGGGTCGGGGAGCTGTTTTTT
CASSYSWTSGVGELFF
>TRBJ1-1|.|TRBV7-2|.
TGTGCCAGCAGCTTAGCGCGCTCTCCTGGCACTGAAGCTTTCTTT
CASSLARSPGTEAFF
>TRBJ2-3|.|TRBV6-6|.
TGTGCCAGCAGTAAGGCTAGCGCCGTCACAGATACGCAGTATTTT
CASSKASAVTDTQYF
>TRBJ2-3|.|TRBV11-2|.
TGTGCCAGCAGCTTATCTGTAGCGGAGGACACAGATACGCAGTATTTT
CASSLSVAEDTDTQYF
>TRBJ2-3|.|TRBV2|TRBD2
TGTGCCAGCAATTTTGGGGCTAGCGGGGGATCTAGCACAGATACGCAGTATTTT
CASNFGASGGSSTDTQYF
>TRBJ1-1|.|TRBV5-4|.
TGTGCCAGCAGCTTGAGCGGGGTTGGGACTGAAGCTTTCTTT
CASSLSGVGTEAFF
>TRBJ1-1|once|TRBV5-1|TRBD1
TGCGCCAGCAGCGATGCAGGGGGTACTGAAGCTTTCTTT
CASSDAGGTEAFF
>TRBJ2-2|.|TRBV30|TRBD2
TGTGCCTGGAAACGGGGGGAGGGCGGGGAGCTGTTTTTT
CAWKRGEGGELFF
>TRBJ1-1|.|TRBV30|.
TGTGCCTGGCAGGTTAACCGAGGGACTGAAGCTTTCTTT
CAWQVNRGTEAFF
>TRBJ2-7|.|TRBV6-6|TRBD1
TGTGCCAGCGGGTTCGGGGACAGGGGCGCATACGAGCAGTACTTC
CASGFGDRGAYEQYF
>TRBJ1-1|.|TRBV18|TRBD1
TGTGCCAGCTCACCTACAGGGGGGAACACTGAAGCTTTCTTT
CASSPTGGNTEAFF
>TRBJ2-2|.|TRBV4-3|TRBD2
TGCGCCAGCAGCCCCGCGGAGGAGACCGAGGCGGGGGGACTGAACACCGGGGAGCTGTTTTTT
CASSPAEETEAGGLNTGELFF
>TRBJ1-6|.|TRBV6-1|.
TGTGCCAGCAGTGAAACAGGGTCGGGGAATTCACCCCTCCACTTT
CASSETGSGNSPLHF
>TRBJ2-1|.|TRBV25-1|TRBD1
TGTGCCAGCAGTGGACAGGGGGTCAATGAGCAGTTCTTC
CASSGQGVNEQFF
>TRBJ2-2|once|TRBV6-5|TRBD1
TGTGCCAGCAGTCGTTCTGGGACAGCCACCGGGGAGCTGTTTTTT
CASSRSGTATGELFF
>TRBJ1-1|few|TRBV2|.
TGTGCCAGCTTAAACACTGAAGCTTTCTTT
CASLNTEAFF